A single sample gave rise to the 17 T cell receptor beta chains below, sequenced in a study of blood T cell repertoires in COVID-19. Sequencing used immunoSEQ multiplex PCR; TCRdb keeps in-frame clones, though not all of them. The sample has about 440,000 clones; roughly 91% are singletons. The sample comprised PBMCs or T cells enriched from blood (not recorded which). Every receptor here comes from a man aged 18 to 29 who had recovered from COVID-19.

The V call is TRBV18, the J call TRBJ2-3; no clear D. CDR3 length equals 12 residues. CDR1 is KGHSH, CDR2 LQKENI, per germline. Trimming removed 5 bases from V and 2 bases from J, with 5 bases in between. CDR3 in DNA: TGTGCCAGCTCAGAGAACACAGATACGCAGTATTTT. It specifies CASSENTDTQYF.

This clone was recorded once. This sequence joins TRBV20-1 and TRBJ2-5, with TRBD1 matching over 7 bases. The ends lost 3 bases at V and 1 base at J; junction bases unmatched: 2. The length of the CDR3 is 13 residues. Per the germline V gene, CDR1 is DFQATT and CDR2 is SNEGSKA (reference sequence). CDR3 sequence (DNA): TGCAGTGCTAGTGGGGACAGCCAAGAGACCCAGTACTTC. Protein sequence: CSASGDSQETQYF.

The rearrangement links TRBV4-1 to TRBJ2-5; 11 nucleotides line up with TRBD2. CDR3 length: 15 residues. V dropped 8 bases and J dropped 4; count of bases not matched to a gene: 9. Germline-derived CDR1 and CDR2 are MGHRA and YSYEKL. In DNA, the CDR3 is TGCGCCAGCCGGTTAACCGGGACTAGCGGAGAGACCCAGTACTTC. Protein sequence: CASRLTGTSGETQYF.

The rearrangement uses TRBV5-1 and TRBJ1-1, with D hard to call. This CDR3 has 14 amino acids. V was trimmed by 0 bases and J by 1 base, leaving 7 bases between them. Germline V gene sequence: CDR1 SGHRS, CDR2 YFSETQ. CDR3 loop: CASSLELGNTEAFF. CDR3 bases: TGCGCCAGCAGCTTGGAGCTAGGGAACACTGAAGCTTTCTTT. Drawing the rest from reference TRBV5-1 and TRBJ1-1, the complete variable domain is KAGVTQTPRYLIKTRGQQVTLSCSPISGHRSVSWYQQTPGQGLQFLFEYFSETQRNKGNFPGRFSGRQFSNSRSEMNVSTLELGDSALYLCASSLELGNTEAFFGQGTRLTVV.

The V call is TRBV24-1, the J call TRBJ2-1; 9 nucleotides align to TRBD1. CDR1 KGHDR and CDR2 SFDVKD come from the germline V gene. J gave up 5 bases and V 9 bases, and 10 bases lay outside the gene matches. This CDR3 comprises 15 residues. The CDR3: CATPSGTGRNNEQFF. In DNA, the CDR3 is TGTGCCACCCCTTCCGGGACAGGGCGTAACAATGAGCAGTTCTTC.

The chain has TRBV19 and TRBJ1-2, with TRBD1 identical over 8 bases. Germline CDR1 reads LNHDA; CDR2 reads SQIVND (reference sequence). The CDR3 runs to 13 residues. V was clipped by 6 bases and J by 4 bases; unmatched bases: 4. The CDR3: CASSRGQVYGYTF. The CDR3 bases are TGTGCCAGTAGCCGGGGACAGGTCTATGGCTACACCTTC. Based on the CDR3 plus reference TRBV19 and TRBJ1-2, the full variable domain is DGGITQSPKYLFRKEGQNVTLSCEQNLNHDAMYWYRQDPGQGLRLIYYSQIVNDFQKGDIAEGYSVSREKKESFPLTVTSAQKNPTAFYLCASSRGQVYGYTFGSGTRLTVV.

In this sample, this clone turned up a few times. The CDR3 DNA sequence: TGTGCCAGCAGCCAAACGCCCGGGAGACAGCCCCAGCATTTT. Its protein is CASSQTPGRQPQHF. J is TRBJ1-5 and V is TRBV3-1 (or the pseudogene TRBV3-2); D is ambiguous. The germline gives CDR1 LGHDT, CDR2 YNNKEL (reference sequence). The CDR3 has 14 amino acids. V was shortened by 2 bases and J by 7 bases, with 12 bases between the two germline ends.

This chain connects TRBV19 to TRBJ1-1, with 10 bases fitting TRBD1. The germline V gene encodes CDR1 LNHDA and CDR2 SQIVND (reference sequence). V gave up 3 bases and J gave up 6 bases; unmatched junction bases: 7. There are 15 residues in the CDR3. The CDR3 bases are TGTGCCAGTAGTATCAGTACCGGGACAGGGGCTGAAGCTTTCTTT. Its translation: CASSISTGTGAEAFF.

This chain connects TRBV27 to TRBJ1-1; TRBD1 aligns across 9 bases. The CDR3 runs to 14 residues. Germline V gives CDR1 MNHEY, CDR2 SMNVEV (reference sequence). After removal of 5 bases from V and 6 bases from J, the junction contained 7 bases not matched to a gene. The CDR3 here is CASSVKTGGPEAFF. CDR3 DNA sequence: TGTGCCAGCAGTGTAAAAACAGGGGGCCCTGAAGCTTTCTTT.

The V call is TRBV9, the J call TRBJ1-1; 7 bases fit TRBD1. V lost 4 bases to trimming and J lost 5 bases; unmatched junction nucleotides: 8. Germline CDR1 SGDLS, CDR2 YYNGEE. This CDR3 has 14 residues. The CDR3 DNA reads as TGTGCCAGCAGCCCAGAGGGGGCGAAGACTGAAGCTTTCTTT. Its protein product is CASSPEGAKTEAFF.

The chain combines TRBV5-1 with TRBJ2-2; 12 bases line up with TRBD1. The CDR3 runs 18 residues. Per the germline V gene, CDR1 is SGHRS and CDR2 is YFSETQ. The V and J ends lost 4 bases and 5 bases, in that order; junction bases with no gene match: 12. The CDR3 loop is CASSPEGTGGPRTGELFF. CDR3 sequence (DNA): TGCGCCAGCAGCCCGGAGGGGACAGGGGGCCCGCGAACCGGGGAGCTGTTTTTT.

This chain connects TRBV5-4 to TRBJ1-2; 8 bases line up with TRBD1. Germline lookup yields CDR1 SGHNT and CDR2 YYREEE (reference sequence). This CDR3 spans 14 amino acids. The V gene end was trimmed by 2 bases and the J gene end by 6 bases; junction bases not matched to a gene: 6. The CDR3 nucleotides are TGTGCCAGCAGCTTCCCCCAGGGGGCGGATGGCTACACCTTC. Residues: CASSFPQGADGYTF.

The chain recombines TRBV5-4 with TRBJ1-1, with 8 bases identical to TRBD1. Trimming cost V 2 bases and J 1 base; bases outside gene matches: 4. The CDR3 extends over 15 amino acids. From germline, CDR1 is SGHNT and CDR2 YYREEE (reference sequence). The CDR3 bases are TGTGCCAGCAGCTTTTGGACAGGGACGAACACTGAAGCTTTCTTT. Translating gives CASSFWTGTNTEAFF.

This clone has more than one count but fewer than ten. The chain employs TRBV7-6 and TRBJ1-2; TRBD1 matches at 7 bases. This CDR3 has 16 residues. V shed 3 bases, J shed 0 bases, and the junction held 7 bases outside the gene matches. Germline V gives CDR1 SGHVS, CDR2 FNYEAQ. The CDR3, as DNA: TGTGCCAGCAGCTTGGCACAGGGGAGTCCTAACTATGGCTACACCTTC. Protein sequence: CASSLAQGSPNYGYTF.

The CDR3 spells CASSPGLADYNEQFF. The CDR3 DNA reads as TGTGCCAGCAGCCCCGGACTAGCGGACTACAATGAGCAGTTCTTC. The J gene is TRBJ2-1, the V gene TRBV7-2, with 10 bases matching TRBD2. V gave up 5 bases and J gave up 3 bases; unmatched junction bases: 4. Germline V gene sequence: CDR1 SGHTA, CDR2 FQGNSA. The CDR3 sequence is 15 residues long. Together with reference TRBV7-2 and TRBJ2-1, the CDR3 gives the full variable domain: GAGVSQSPSNKVTEKGKDVELRCDPISGHTALYWYRQSLGQGLEFLIYFQGNSAPDKSGLPSDRFSAERTGGSVSTLTIQRTQQEDSAVYLCASSPGLADYNEQFFGPGTRLTVL.

The V and J genes are TRBV25-1 and TRBJ2-1; D call uncertain. V lost 5 bases, J lost 0 bases, and 5 bases lay in between. The length of the CDR3 is 13 residues. CDR1 and CDR2 from the germline V gene are MGHDK and SYGVNS. The CDR3 protein is CASSRGSYNEQFF. Written as DNA, the CDR3 is TGTGCCAGCAGTCGCGGCTCCTACAATGAGCAGTTCTTC.

The chain has TRBV5-1 and TRBJ2-2, with 10 bases that match TRBD1. CDR1 and CDR2 (germline): SGHRS, YFSETQ. V gave up 1 base and J gave up 5 bases; unmatched junction bases: 5. CDR3 length equals 16 residues. The CDR3 protein is CASSLPTGGATGELFF. In nucleotides, the CDR3 is TGCGCCAGCAGCTTGCCGACAGGGGGCGCGACCGGGGAGCTGTTTTTT.